A single sample is the source of the 23 T cell receptor beta chains below, sequenced in a study of cytomegalovirus exposure and HLA in healthy donors. The PCR used 60 Vbeta and 13 Jbeta primers. TCRdb keeps only in-frame clones here, not all; method: immunoSEQ multiplex PCR. The repertoire holds 130,000 to 150,000 clones, with over 65% as singletons. Sequencing input: PBMCs. The receptors shown here come from a man between 18 and 29 years old in good health and CMV-seropositive.

This clone was found once. The V and J genes are TRBV6-6 and TRBJ2-5; TRBD1 aligns across 7 bases. After removal of 7 bases from V and 7 bases from J, the junction contained 9 bases not matched to a gene. The germline V gene encodes CDR1 MNHNY and CDR2 SVGAGI (reference sequence). This CDR3 is 13 amino acids long. The CDR3 sequence is CASTTGALGTQYF. The CDR3 DNA reads as TGTGCCAGCACTACAGGGGCCTTAGGGACCCAGTACTTC.

The chain links TRBV25-1 to TRBJ2-7; 7 positions agree with TRBD1. CDR1 and CDR2 from the germline V gene are MGHDK and SYGVNS. This CDR3 has 13 amino acids. V shed 6 bases and J 3 bases; nucleotides not matched to a gene: 5. The CDR3: CASSRTGFYEQYF. DNA for the CDR3: TGTGCCAGCAGCCGGACAGGCTTCTACGAGCAGTACTTC.

The chain links TRBV29-1 to TRBJ1-2; unclear D gene. The germline CDR1 and CDR2 sequences are SQVTM and ANQGSEA. V gave up 6 bases and J gave up 0 bases, with 11 bases separating them. CDR3 length: 13 residues. The CDR3 DNA is TGCAGCGTGGGCAGTATATCTAACTATGGCTACACCTTC. Translation: CSVGSISNYGYTF.

This clone has more than one count but fewer than ten. The chain combines TRBV5-5 with TRBJ1-1; D is ambiguous. This CDR3 contains 14 residues. Between the trimmed V and J ends, which lost 0 bases and 0 bases, there was a span of 6 bases. Germline V CDR1 and CDR2: SGHKS, YYEKEE (reference sequence). In DNA form, the CDR3 reads TGTGCCAGCAGCTTGGGTTTCATGAACACTGAAGCTTTCTTT. It encodes CASSLGFMNTEAFF.

This chain uses TRBV6-6 with TRBJ2-5, with a possible D match to TRBD2 (6 bases). V lost 0 bases, J lost 3 bases, and 8 bases lay in between. Germline CDR1 is MNHNY and CDR2 is SVGAGI (reference sequence). The CDR3 has 14 residues. CDR3 loop: CASSYSGGEETQYF. CDR3 in DNA: TGTGCCAGCAGTTACTCCGGCGGGGAAGAGACCCAGTACTTC.

The V and J genes are TRBV6-6 and TRBJ2-1, with 11 bases lining up with TRBD2. Germline CDR1 reads MNHNY; CDR2 reads SVGAGI (reference sequence). The ends lost 7 bases at V and 0 bases at J; junction bases unmatched: 5. The CDR3 runs to 16 residues. The CDR3 coding sequence is TGTGCCAGCAAAGGGACTAGCGGCAGCTCCTACAATGAGCAGTTCTTC. Its protein product is CASKGTSGSSYNEQFF.

The V and J genes are TRBV14 and TRBJ2-7; TRBD2 matches at 14 bases. The trim removed 3 bases at V and 4 bases at J, leaving 8 bases unmatched. The germline CDR1 and CDR2 sequences are SGHDN and FVKESK. The CDR3 consists of 17 residues. The CDR3 protein is CASSHLGLAGEGYEQYF. The DNA for the CDR3 is TGTGCCAGCAGCCATCTGGGACTAGCGGGAGAGGGGTACGAGCAGTACTTC.

The chain joins TRBV5-6 to TRBJ2-5; 9 positions match TRBD2. Gene TRBJ2-7 matches the end of the DNA better, so the J call may be wrong. This CDR3 is built from 15 residues. Germline V gene sequence: CDR1 SGHDT, CDR2 YYEEEE. CDR3: CASSLLAGRAYEQYF. Written as DNA, the CDR3 is TGTGCCAGCAGCCTCCTAGCGGGACGCGCCTACGAGCAGTACTTC.

V gene TRBV10-1 combines with J gene TRBJ2-7; 14 positions match TRBD2. The J segment lost 4 bases and the V segment lost 5 bases, leaving 10 bases of the junction unmatched. CDR1 and CDR2 (germline): WNHNN, SYGVQD (reference sequence). The CDR3 loop spans 17 amino acids. The CDR3 region has the DNA TGCGCCAGCAGTTGGACACTTGGGACTAGCGGGAGTTACGAGCAGTACTTC. Protein product: CASSWTLGTSGSYEQYF.

The CDR3 sequence is CASTKPGQKNIQYF. DNA of the CDR3: TGTGCCAGCACGAAACCGGGACAGAAAAACATTCAGTACTTC. This chain connects TRBV6-5 to TRBJ2-4; the match to TRBD1 covers 7 bases. The V and J ends lost 7 bases and 4 bases, in that order; junction bases with no gene match: 7. The CDR3 sequence is 14 residues long. In germline, CDR1 is MNHEY, CDR2 SVGAGI.

This clone was observed a handful of times. The chain carries TRBV29-1 and TRBJ2-3; 7 bases agree with TRBD1. CDR3 length: 13 amino acids. Germline CDR1 is SQVTM and CDR2 is ANQGSEA. V gave up 3 bases and J gave up 2 bases; unmatched junction bases: 2. The CDR3 protein is CSVEGQITDTQYF. CDR3 DNA sequence: TGCAGCGTTGAGGGACAGATCACAGATACGCAGTATTTT.

The V gene is TRBV29-1, the J gene TRBJ1-1; D gene ambiguous. V dropped 3 bases and J dropped 4 bases, with 6 bases sitting between them. Germline V CDR1 and CDR2: SQVTM, ANQGSEA. This CDR3 comprises 11 residues. Here the CDR3 DNA reads TGCAGCGTTGAGGAGGGCACTGAAGCTTTCTTT. Translated, it gives CSVEEGTEAFF.

This clone occurred once. The chain recombines TRBV4-2 with TRBJ2-7, with no clear D. Germline values: CDR1 LGHNA, CDR2 YNFKEQ. CDR3 length equals 17 residues. Trimming pared 1 base from V and 0 bases from J, leaving 16 bases between. DNA of the CDR3: TGTGCCAGCAGCCAAGCGTACCCAGGAACAAGCTCCTACGAGCAGTACTTC. Translating it yields CASSQAYPGTSSYEQYF.

The chain joins TRBV6-1 to TRBJ2-5, with unresolved D. The J call may be wrong; the DNA end is better matched by TRBJ2-7. CDR1 is MNHNS, CDR2 SASEGT, per germline. The CDR3 sequence is 12 residues long. Here the CDR3 reads CASSDRPYEQYF. CDR3 nucleotides: TGTGCCAGCAGTGACAGGCCCTACGAGCAGTACTTC.

The chain has TRBV10-3 and TRBJ1-2; D is perhaps TRBD1 (6 bases). The CDR3 runs 12 residues. Germline CDR1 ENHRY, CDR2 SYGVKD. V was shortened by 2 bases and J by 8 bases, with 9 bases between the two germline ends. CDR3 nucleotides: TGTGCCATCAGTGAGGGGGGGGCAGGCTACACCTTC. Translation gives CAISEGGAGYTF.

The chain combines TRBV19 with TRBJ2-7; D is perhaps TRBD1 (5 bases). V dropped 1 base and J dropped 1 base, with 14 bases sitting between them. This CDR3 contains 16 residues. Germline V gives CDR1 LNHDA, CDR2 SQIVND (reference sequence). The CDR3: CASSIAPGRRSYEQYF. For the CDR3, the DNA is TGTGCCAGTAGTATAGCTCCAGGGCGCCGATCCTACGAGCAGTACTTC.

The chain employs TRBV6-5 and TRBJ2-1, with no clear D. The CDR3 consists of 13 residues. Trimming cost V 5 bases and J 5 bases, with 10 bases left between them. Germline CDR1 is MNHEY and CDR2 is SVGAGI. The CDR3 sequence: CASSPSRDNEQFF. CDR3 nucleotide sequence: TGTGCCAGCAGTCCGAGTCGGGACAATGAGCAGTTCTTC.

This clone was observed a few times. V and J are TRBV4-3 and TRBJ2-1, with 9 bases fitting TRBD2. The CDR3 spans 17 residues. Germline trimming cut 0 bases from V and 2 bases from J; bases unmatched to any gene: 5. Germline V CDR1 and CDR2: LGHNA, YSLEER. CDR3 DNA sequence: TGCGCCAGCAGCCAAGATAGGGCTAGCGGGACCTACAATGAGCAGTTCTTC. It is translated as CASSQDRASGTYNEQFF.

The genes are TRBV27 and TRBJ1-5, with D maybe TRBD1 (5 bases). The V end was cut by 2 bases, the J end by 6 bases, with 11 bases between. The CDR3 is 14 amino acids. The germline gives CDR1 MNHEY, CDR2 SMNVEV (reference sequence). The CDR3 DNA reads as TGTGCCAGCAGTTTACCAGGGTTAGGTCAGCCCCAGCATTTT. It yields the protein CASSLPGLGQPQHF.

This clone was detected only a few times. The chain uses TRBV4-3 and TRBJ2-7; TRBD2 is a possible D gene (7 bases). CDR1 is LGHNA and CDR2 is YSLEER in the germline V gene. V was shortened by 0 bases and J by 3 bases, with 15 bases between the two germline ends. The CDR3 has 16 residues. The CDR3 DNA is TGCGCCAGCAGCCAAGAATATCCAGGGGAGGGCTACGAGCAGTACTTC. This encodes CASSQEYPGEGYEQYF.

V usage is TRBV4-1 and J usage is TRBJ2-6; no clear D gene. This CDR3 has 15 amino acids. Trimming cost V 1 base and J 0 bases, with 4 bases left between them. In germline, CDR1 is MGHRA, CDR2 YSYEKL. CDR3 DNA: TGCGCCAGCAGCCAAGGACACTCTGGGGCCAACGTCCTGACTTTC. Residues: CASSQGHSGANVLTF.

The chain couples TRBV13 to TRBJ1-1; D gene unclear. From germline, CDR1 is PRHDT and CDR2 FYEKMQ (reference sequence). Trimming took off 1 base at V and 0 bases at J, with 9 bases between the two ends. This CDR3 is 15 amino acids long. The CDR3 reads CASSLVTALNTEAFF. CDR3 DNA sequence: TGTGCCAGCAGCTTAGTAACTGCACTGAACACTGAAGCTTTCTTT.

This clone was found a few times. This chain joins TRBV10-3 and TRBJ1-6, with 7 bases matching TRBD1. The germline gives CDR1 ENHRY, CDR2 SYGVKD. J gave up 7 bases and V 7 bases, and 4 bases lay outside the gene matches. The CDR3 runs to 13 residues. The CDR3 sequence is CAITDRENSPLHF. The CDR3 nucleotides are TGTGCCATCACCGACAGGGAGAATTCACCCCTCCACTTT.